This is a list of T cell receptor beta chains from one sample in a study of OX40 agonist ivuxolimab in advanced cancers. Clones were read by immunoSEQ multiplex PCR, and TCRdb kept only the in-frame ones, dropping some. The sample holds roughly 130,000 clones; roughly 93% are singletons and the top ten take over 0.15%. The sequences come from CD4+ or CD8+ T cells sorted from blood, collected in a trial of the OX40 agonist ivuxolimab. Receptors were obtained from an adult with an advanced solid tumor such as melanoma, head and neck, liver or kidney cancer. The CDR3 runs from the conserved cysteine through the conserved F or W. The D gene is left open where the match is weak. The size field is filled for only some rows; it gives once, few, many or a size class.

>NA|15|NA|TRBJ1-3|TRBV6-5
TGTGCCAGCAGTTCCGACAGATTCTCTGGAAACACCATATATTTT
CASSSDRFSGNTIYF
>NA|15|NA|TRBJ1-5|TRBV27
TGTGCCAGCAGTTTTCAGGGTAAGGGCAATCAGCCCCAGCATTTT
CASSFQGKGNQPQHF
>NA|12|TRBD1|TRBJ2-1|TRBV6-5
TGTGCCAGCACTCGGACAGGGTATGAGCAGTTCTTC
CASTRTGYEQFF
>NA|11|NA|TRBJ2-7|TRBV6-6
TGTGCCAGTTCCAGGGTGGACGAGCAGTACTTC
CASSRVDEQYF
>NA|16|TRBD2|TRBJ2-7|TRBV23-1
TGCGCCAGCAGTCAATCCGGGCGGGGGGTCCTCTACGAGCAGTACTTC
CASSQSGRGVLYEQYF
>NA|15|TRBD1|TRBJ2-7|TRBV7-3
TGTGCCAGCAGCGTGACAGGGGGGGTCATCGGCGAGCAGTACTTC
CASSVTGGVIGEQYF
>NA|15|NA|TRBJ2-5|TRBV7-2
TGTGCCAGCAGCCGCGGGGCTAGGGGGGGTGAGACCCAGTACTTC
CASSRGARGGETQYF
>NA|13|NA|TRBJ2-7|TRBV5-5
TGTGCCAGCAGCTCTTGGGGGATTGACAAGCAGTACTTC
CASSSWGIDKQYF
>NA|14|NA|TRBJ2-3|TRBV7-2
TGTGCCAGCAGACCAGGTTTTCGCACAGATACGCAGTATTTT
CASRPGFRTDTQYF
>once|13|NA|TRBJ2-3|TRBV7-3
TGTGCCAGCAGCTTACTTAGAGCAGATACGCAGTATTTT
CASSLLRADTQYF
>NA|11|TRBD2|TRBJ2-5|TRBV20-1
TGCAGTGCAACTAGCGGGGAGACCCAGTACTTC
CSATSGETQYF
>NA|16|TRBD1|TRBJ1-1|TRBV14
TGTGCCAGCAGCCAAGGAGGTAGGGGGCGCGAGACTGAAGCTTTCTTT
CASSQGGRGRETEAFF
>NA|15|NA|TRBJ1-1|TRBV6-4
TGTGCCAGCAGTGACATGCCTGGGGCGCTTACTGAAGCTTTCTTT
CASSDMPGALTEAFF
>NA|15|NA|TRBJ2-3|TRBV28
TGTGCCAGCAGTGAACGGAGGAGCGGGACAGATACGCAGTATTTT
CASSERRSGTDTQYF
>NA|16|NA|TRBJ1-3|TRBV9
TGTGCCAGCAGCGGGCCGGGGGGGCCTTTTGGAAACACCATATATTTT
CASSGPGGPFGNTIYF
>NA|15|TRBD1|TRBJ1-4|TRBV7-9
TGTGCCAGCAGCTTAGTTGACAGGGGGGGAGAAAAACTGTTTTTT
CASSLVDRGGEKLFF
>NA|14|NA|TRBJ2-5|TRBV7-3
TGTGCCAGCAGCTTAATAGGTGCGGGGGAGACCCAGTACTTC
CASSLIGAGETQYF
>NA|15|TRBD1|TRBJ1-5|TRBV29-1
TGCAGCGTTAGACTGGAGGGGGCGCGAGGTCAGCCCCAGCATTTT
CSVRLEGARGQPQHF
>NA|16|NA|TRBJ2-3|TRBV11-2
TGTGCCAGCACCTTTAGGGGGGCCCCAAGGGCAGATACGCAGTATTTT
CASTFRGAPRADTQYF
>NA|15|NA|TRBJ1-4|TRBV5-5
TGTGCCAGCAGCCTGAGACTGACAGAAATTGAAAAACTGTTTTTT
CASSLRLTEIEKLFF
>NA|16|NA|TRBJ2-5|TRBV5-1
TGCGCCAGCAGCTTGGGGGCTAGCCCCAACCAAGAGACCCAGTACTTC
CASSLGASPNQETQYF
>NA|14|TRBD2|TRBJ2-3|TRBV7-3
TGTGCCAGCAGCTTAACTAGCGGGACAGATACGCAGTATTTT
CASSLTSGTDTQYF
>NA|15|NA|TRBJ2-3|TRBV27
TGTGCCAGCAGTTTATATGCAGGGGGCACAGATACGCAGTATTTT
CASSLYAGGTDTQYF
>NA|17|NA|TRBJ2-6|TRBV2
TGTGCCAGCAGTCGAGGGCAGGGGAGGTCTGGGGCCAACGTCCTGACTTTC
CASSRGQGRSGANVLTF
>NA|12|NA|TRBJ1-1|TRBV11-3
TGTGCCAGCAGCTTGGGGGCGACTGAAGCTTTCTTT
CASSLGATEAFF
>NA|16|NA|TRBJ2-3|TRBV12-5
TGTGCTAGTGCCTTGGGGGGGCGCGGGGTCACAGATACGCAGTATTTT
CASALGGRGVTDTQYF
>NA|14|TRBD2|TRBJ2-3|TRBV10-3
TGTGCCATCAGTGAAGCGGGAGCGGGAGATACGCAGTATTTT
CAISEAGAGDTQYF
>NA|17|NA|TRBJ1-2|TRBV15
TGTGCCACCAGTCGTCCGGCGCAACCAGGCAGGGGAGATAGCTACACCTTC
CATSRPAQPGRGDSYTF
>NA|18|TRBD2|TRBJ2-5|TRBV19
TGTGCCAGTAGTAGAGTATTCGGGGGTAGCGGGGGCCAAGAGACCCAGTACTTC
CASSRVFGGSGGQETQYF
>once|16|TRBD1|TRBJ1-1|TRBV5-1
TGCGCCAGCAGCCCCCGGGTCCAGGGGGGGAACACTGAAGCTTTCTTT
CASSPRVQGGNTEAFF
>NA|14|NA|TRBJ2-1|TRBV28
TGTGCCAGCAGTTTCCGGGGGCCGGGGAATGAGCAGTTCTTC
CASSFRGPGNEQFF
>NA|14|NA|TRBJ1-1|TRBV14
TGTGCCAGCAGCCAAGGACTGTCGAACACTGAAGCTTTCTTT
CASSQGLSNTEAFF
>NA|13|NA|TRBJ2-1|TRBV30
TGTGCCTGGAGTTCCGATGGGTGGAATGAGCAGTTCTTC
CAWSSDGWNEQFF
>NA|16|TRBD2|TRBJ2-5|TRBV6-6
TGTGCCAGCAGACCGAGACTAGCGGGAGTGTGGGAGACCCAGTACTTC
CASRPRLAGVWETQYF
>NA|16|NA|TRBJ2-5|TRBV5-1
TGCGCCAGCAGCTTGGTTGCGACAGTTTCACAAGAGACCCAGTACTTC
CASSLVATVSQETQYF
>NA|14|TRBD1|TRBJ2-1|TRBV7-2
TGTGCCAGCAGCTCCGGGACAGCCAACAATGAGCAGTTCTTC
CASSSGTANNEQFF
>NA|14|TRBD1|TRBJ1-3|TRBV18
TGTGCCAGCTCACCAGGGACAGAGGGAAACACCATATATTTT
CASSPGTEGNTIYF
>NA|13|NA|TRBJ1-1|TRBV28
TGTGCCAGCAGTCCTGGAGGGCACCCTGAAGCTTTCTTT
CASSPGGHPEAFF
>NA|16|NA|TRBJ2-3|TRBV7-8
TGTGCCAGCAGCTTAGTGGTGGGGTTGAGCACAGATACGCAGTATTTT
CASSLVVGLSTDTQYF
>NA|14|NA|TRBJ1-1|TRBV19
TGTGCCAGTAGCAAACTACAGGGAGGAACTGAAGCTTTCTTT
CASSKLQGGTEAFF
>once|14|NA|TRBJ1-1|TRBV7-3
TGTGCCAGCAGCAAGGACAGCTCCAACACTGAAGCTTTCTTT
CASSKDSSNTEAFF
>NA|13|TRBD1|TRBJ1-1|TRBV29-1
TGCAGCGTTGCGGACAGGGCTAACACTGAAGCTTTCTTT
CSVADRANTEAFF
>NA|13|NA|TRBJ2-2|TRBV15
TGTGCCACCAGCAGAGATCGACCCGGGGAGCTGTTTTTT
CATSRDRPGELFF
>NA|12|NA|TRBJ2-7|TRBV11-2
TGTGCCAGCAGCTTCCTTGGCTCATTGCTGTACTTC
CASSFLGSLLYF
>once|16|NA|TRBJ1-2|TRBV6-5
TGTGCCAGCAGTTACGGCCAGCCACAGGAATCCTATGGCTACACCTTC
CASSYGQPQESYGYTF
>once|15|NA|TRBJ1-5|TRBV18
TGTGCCAGCTCACCAGTGGGGGGCGGAGTTCAGCCCCAGCATTTT
CASSPVGGGVQPQHF
>NA|14|NA|TRBJ2-7|TRBV6-6
TGTGCCAGCAGGACACGGGGTTTGGACTACGAGCAGTACTTC
CASRTRGLDYEQYF
>NA|16|NA|TRBJ1-5|TRBV2
TGTGCCAGCAGTGACAGGGGCTACTATAGCAATCAGCCCCAGCATTTT
CASSDRGYYSNQPQHF
>NA|16|NA|TRBJ2-7|TRBV6-7
TGTGCCAGCAGTTACTCGATGGGGCCCGGTATATACGAGCAGTACTTC
CASSYSMGPGIYEQYF
>NA|13|NA|TRBJ2-5|TRBV7-3
TGTGCCAGCAGCCCAGGGTGGGAAGAGACCCAGTACTTC
CASSPGWEETQYF
>NA|12|NA|TRBJ2-5|TRBV7-6
TGTGCCAGCAGCTTGGTGGGTCCAGAGCAGTACTTC
CASSLVGPEQYF
>NA|16|NA|TRBJ2-5|TRBV7-2
TGTGCCAGCAGCTTAAAGCTCACAGGGTCGGGTGAGACCCAGTACTTC
CASSLKLTGSGETQYF
>once|17|TRBD1|TRBJ1-3|TRBV11-2
TGTGCCAGCAGTCAACAGGGGCGCGTTTTTGTCGGAAACACCATATATTTT
CASSQQGRVFVGNTIYF
>NA|13|NA|TRBJ2-7|TRBV7-3
TGTGCCAGCAGTCGGGACTTCACCTACGAGCAGTACTTC
CASSRDFTYEQYF
>few|13|NA|TRBJ1-1|TRBV5-1
TGCGCCAGCAGCTTGGACCTGGGCACTGAAGCTTTCTTT
CASSLDLGTEAFF